Presented here are 29 T cell receptor beta chains from one specimen sequenced in a study of Ad26.COV2.S vaccination and SARS-CoV-2 variants. Data came from immunoSEQ multiplex PCR; TCRdb stores just in-frame clones and leaves some out. This table has fewer than 900,000 clones, more than 70% appearing once. This sample's treatment: about 20 received Ad26.COV2.S at low or high dose, single or two shots; 5 received placebo; per-sample allocation not given. The investigators took samples on day 63 after the first vaccine or placebo injection. Material: peripheral blood, obtained in a trial of Ad26.COV2.S vaccine versus placebo. These TCRs come from a person between 18 and 60 years old who received the Ad26.COV2.S COVID-19 vaccine or a placebo.

Notes on this clone: Other DNA sequences from this sample encode an identical CDR3 as well. The chain has TRBV15 and TRBJ2-7; 11 bases map to TRBD1. The CDR3 is made up of 14 amino acids. J was trimmed by 4 bases and V by 3 bases; bases with no gene match: 2. Germline CDR1 LNHNV, CDR2 YYDKDF (reference sequence). As DNA, the CDR3 is TGTGCCACCAGCAGGGACAGGGGGCTATACGAGCAGTACTTC. Translation gives CATSRDRGLYEQYF.

The chain joins TRBV5-6 to TRBJ2-1; perhaps TRBD2 as D (5 bases). V was trimmed by 0 bases and J by 2 bases, leaving 9 bases between them. The CDR3 is 15 residues long. Germline V gives CDR1 SGHDT, CDR2 YYEEEE. CDR3 DNA: TGTGCCAGCAGCTTGGAGACTACCACCTACAATGAGCAGTTCTTC. Its translation: CASSLETTTYNEQFF.

The V gene is TRBV5-5, the J gene TRBJ1-1; D is perhaps TRBD1 (5 bases). Germline CDR1 SGHKS, CDR2 YYEKEE (reference sequence). V dropped 4 bases and J dropped 1 base, with 11 bases sitting between them. The CDR3 consists of 14 residues. This chain's CDR3 is CASSAFDRNTEAFF. The CDR3 nucleotides are TGTGCCAGCAGCGCTTTTGACAGGAACACTGAAGCTTTCTTT. Full variable domain (rest looked up from reference TRBV5-5 and TRBJ1-1): DAGVTQSPTHLIKTRGQQVTLRCSPISGHKSVSWYQQVLGQGPQFIFQYYEKEERGRGNFPDRFSARQFPNYSSELNVNALLLGDSALYLCASSAFDRNTEAFFGQGTRLTVV.

The V call is TRBV6-4, the J call TRBJ2-3; D is unclear. The germline gives CDR1 MRHNA, CDR2 SNTAGT. The CDR3 consists of 14 residues. V gave up 3 bases and J gave up 6 bases, with 13 bases separating them. The DNA of the CDR3 is TGTGCCAGCAGTGAAGTTTATGGAGCTGATACGCAGTATTTT. Translating it yields CASSEVYGADTQYF.

This chain connects TRBV29-1 to TRBJ1-1; unclear D gene. The CDR3 covers 15 residues. V was cut by 0 bases and J by 1 base, with 12 bases left in between. The germline V gene has CDR1 SQVTM and CDR2 ANQGSEA. The CDR3 sequence is CSVEDRQEWNTEAFF. CDR3 nucleotide sequence: TGCAGCGTTGAAGATCGGCAGGAGTGGAACACTGAAGCTTTCTTT.

This chain uses TRBV24-1 with TRBJ2-6; D unresolved. The V end was cut by 3 bases, the J end by 0 bases, with 8 bases between. CDR3 length equals 16 residues. From germline, CDR1 is KGHDR and CDR2 SFDVKD. CDR3 DNA sequence: TGTGCCACCAGTGATGCCACGTTCTCTGGGGCCAACGTCCTGACTTTC. Residues: CATSDATFSGANVLTF.

V usage is TRBV29-1 and J usage is TRBJ2-7; D tentatively fits TRBD1 or TRBD2 (5 bases each). Germline values: CDR1 SQVTM, CDR2 ANQGSEA. V was shortened by 3 bases and J by 5 bases, with 17 bases between the two germline ends. This CDR3 region has 14 residues. For the CDR3, the DNA is TGCAGCGTTGAGCGGGTGGGCAGGGAGCACGAGCAGTACTTC. Its translation: CSVERVGREHEQYF.

A note on this clone: This sample also contains other DNA sequences that code for the same CDR3. The genes are TRBV7-2 and TRBJ2-1; TRBD2 matches 7 bases. CDR3 length: 13 residues. Trimming removed 1 base from V and 7 bases from J; junction bases left unmatched: 1. From germline, CDR1 is SGHTA and CDR2 FQGNSA. The DNA of the CDR3 is TGTGCCAGCAGCTTAGTGGGGGGGAATGAGCAGTTCTTC. It codes for CASSLVGGNEQFF.

The rearrangement joins TRBV2 to TRBJ1-6; the D gene is possibly TRBD1 (5 bases). This CDR3 has 16 residues. Per germline, CDR1 SNHLY and CDR2 FYNNEI. V lost 3 bases and J lost 4, with 13 bases in between. This CDR3 reads CASSDFRGLYNSPLHF. CDR3 sequence (DNA): TGTGCCAGCAGTGATTTTAGGGGCCTTTATAATTCACCCCTCCACTTT.

This clone has just a few counts. V and J are TRBV6-6 and TRBJ2-5; possibly TRBD1 for D (5 bases). CDR3 size: 11 residues. Looked up from germline, CDR1 is MNHNY and CDR2 is SVGAGI (reference sequence). V lost 6 bases and J lost 9, with 11 bases in between. CDR3 amino acids: CASRKGAAQYF. CDR3 DNA: TGTGCCAGCAGGAAAGGGGCAGCCCAGTACTTC.

The CDR3 nucleotides read TGTGCCATCACCCGGGGACGAGGCTACGAGCAGTACTTC. Translated, it gives CAITRGRGYEQYF. The chain is built from TRBV10-3 and TRBJ2-7; D is tentatively TRBD1 or TRBD2 (5 bases each). The CDR3 spans 13 residues. Per the germline V gene, CDR1 is ENHRY and CDR2 is SYGVKD. Trimming pared 7 bases from V and 3 bases from J, leaving 13 bases between.

A single count supports this clone. The rearrangement links TRBV6-2 or TRBV6-3 to TRBJ1-5; TRBD1 aligns across 8 bases. The CDR3 extends over 15 amino acids. The J segment lost 2 bases and the V segment lost 5 bases, leaving 5 bases of the junction unmatched. CDR1 MNHEY and CDR2 SVGEGT come from the germline V gene. In DNA form, the CDR3 reads TGTGCCAGCAGTCGTGACAGGGGAGGCAATCAGCCCCAGCATTTT. Protein: CASSRDRGGNQPQHF.

This clone was seen only a few times. The J gene is TRBJ1-1, the V gene TRBV6-7; unclear D gene. TRBV6-7 is treated as an ORF (open reading frame) with a function not yet certain. The CDR3 has 12 amino acids. V lost 8 bases and J 4 bases, leaving 11 bases between the germline ends. CDR3 sequence (DNA): TGTGCCAGCGCATCTTTGGGCACTGAAGCTTTCTTT. Its protein product is CASASLGTEAFF.

The CDR3 reads CASGLAGITGELFF. In nucleotides, the CDR3 is TGCGCCAGCGGATTAGCGGGAATCACCGGGGAGCTGTTTTTT. The chain joins TRBV5-1 to TRBJ2-2; TRBD2 matches 8 bases. Germline-derived CDR1 and CDR2 are SGHRS and YFSETQ. Unmatched junction bases numbered 6, after V lost 7 bases and J lost 4 bases. The CDR3 is 14 amino acids.

This chain's CDR3 is CASSRGEYGYTF. In nucleotides, the CDR3 is TGTGCCAGCAGTAGGGGTGAATATGGCTACACCTTC. This chain connects TRBV12-3 or TRBV12-4 to TRBJ1-2; D might be TRBD1 (5 bases). V lost 5 bases to trimming and J lost 5 bases, with 9 bases between them. CDR3 length: 12 residues.

The chain couples TRBV7-6 to TRBJ2-5; D unresolved. Germline CDR1 reads SGHVS; CDR2 reads FNYEAQ. Trimming took off 5 bases at V and 4 bases at J, with 14 bases between the two ends. The CDR3 is 14 residues long. The CDR3 DNA reads as TGTGCCAGCAGCCCCCATCTTAGGGTAGAGACCCAGTACTTC. Its protein is CASSPHLRVETQYF.

The rearrangement uses TRBV10-3 and TRBJ2-3; the match to TRBD1 covers 10 bases. Germline values: CDR1 ENHRY, CDR2 SYGVKD. V was clipped by 5 bases and J by 5 bases; unmatched bases: 4. This CDR3 comprises 14 residues. The CDR3 sequence is CAISPGTGEDTQYF. In DNA, the CDR3 is TGTGCCATCAGTCCCGGGACAGGGGAAGATACGCAGTATTTT.

The CDR3 region has the DNA TGTGCCAGCAGTCCCCGAGGAGGTTGGTCCACCGGGGAGCTGTTTTTT. Translated: CASSPRGGWSTGELFF. The V gene is TRBV27, the J gene TRBJ2-2; the D gene is possibly TRBD2 (5 bases). Per germline, CDR1 MNHEY and CDR2 SMNVEV (reference sequence). Deletions cut 5 bases from V and 4 bases from J, with 17 bases between. This CDR3 contains 16 residues.

This rearrangement joins TRBV3-1 (or the pseudogene TRBV3-2) to TRBJ1-6; TRBD1 matches 7 bases. J gave up 7 bases and V 5 bases, and 2 bases lay outside the gene matches. This CDR3 has 13 residues. The V gene's germline CDR1 is LGHDT and CDR2 YNNKEL (reference sequence). The DNA for the CDR3 is TGTGCCAGCAGCGAGGGACAGAATTCACCCCTCCACTTT. Translating gives CASSEGQNSPLHF.

V and J are TRBV11-2 and TRBJ2-5; D call uncertain. In germline, CDR1 is SGHAT, CDR2 FQNNGV. The CDR3 is made up of 14 amino acids. The V end was cut by 3 bases, the J end by 9 bases, with 17 bases between. Written as DNA, the CDR3 is TGTGCCAGCAGCTTTGGGCCCGTCCGGCAGGCCCAGTACTTC. Translated, it gives CASSFGPVRQAQYF. Full variable domain (remainder filled in from reference TRBV11-2 and TRBJ2-5): EAGVAQSPRYKIIEKRQSVAFWCNPISGHATLYWYQQILGQGPKLLIQFQNNGVVDDSQLPKDRFSAERLKGVDSTLKIQPAKLEDSAVYLCASSFGPVRQAQYFGPGTRLLVL.

V and J are TRBV5-1 and TRBJ2-7; a weak D match, TRBD1 (6 bases). Looked up from germline, CDR1 is SGHRS and CDR2 is YFSETQ. This CDR3 region has 14 residues. Deletions cut 3 bases from V and 2 bases from J, with 12 bases between. In nucleotides, the CDR3 is TGCGCCAGCAGCTCCGGGACACGTCCCTACGAGCAGTACTTC. Translating it yields CASSSGTRPYEQYF.

V gene TRBV10-3 combines with J gene TRBJ2-3; TRBD2 matches 13 bases. Germline CDR1 reads ENHRY; CDR2 reads SYGVKD. V lost 6 bases, J lost 4 bases, and 10 bases stayed unmatched. This CDR3 comprises 17 residues. The CDR3 loop reads CAISLLAGGGGADTQYF. CDR3 DNA sequence: TGTGCCATCAGCTTACTAGCGGGAGGGGGGGGAGCAGATACGCAGTATTTT.

The rearrangement uses TRBV5-6 and TRBJ2-1; the D is unclear. Trimming left V 0 bases short and J 12 bases short, with 13 bases between. The CDR3 is made up of 13 amino acids. The germline gives CDR1 SGHDT, CDR2 YYEEEE. The CDR3 bases are TGTGCCAGCAGCTTGGACGTGGGGATGGGGCAGTTCTTC. As protein: CASSLDVGMGQFF.

CDR3 amino acids: CASSLMVNQPQHF. The CDR3 coding sequence is TGCGCCAGCAGCTTGATGGTCAATCAGCCCCAGCATTTT. This rearrangement joins TRBV5-1 to TRBJ1-5, with unresolved D. Trimming took 1 base from V and 3 from J, leaving 5 bases between them. The CDR3 runs to 13 residues. Germline V gene lookup returns CDR1 SGHRS and CDR2 YFSETQ.

The CDR3 spells CASSHSPSGSSYNEQFF. The DNA of the CDR3 is TGTGCCAGTAGTCACTCACCTAGCGGAAGCTCCTACAATGAGCAGTTCTTC. The chain has TRBV19 and TRBJ2-1, with 7 bases matching TRBD2. This CDR3 spans 17 amino acids. V was clipped by 5 bases and J by 0 bases; unmatched bases: 10. The germline CDR1 and CDR2 sequences are LNHDA and SQIVND (reference sequence).

The chain combines TRBV19 with TRBJ2-7; perhaps TRBD1 as D (7 bases). From germline, CDR1 is LNHDA and CDR2 SQIVND (reference sequence). V lost 6 bases to trimming and J lost 3 bases, with 18 bases between them. The CDR3 covers 15 residues. The CDR3 bases are TGTGCCAGTAGGACTAGGGACAGCCACATCTACGAGCAGTACTTC. Amino acids: CASRTRDSHIYEQYF.

The chain combines TRBV19 with TRBJ1-4; D remains ambiguous. CDR1 LNHDA and CDR2 SQIVND come from the germline V gene (reference sequence). Trimming removed 6 bases at V and 10 bases at J, with 18 bases between. The CDR3 runs 14 residues. In DNA, the CDR3 is TGTGCCAGTAGCCCGACGGACCGCTTGGGAAAACTGTTTTTT. Translating gives CASSPTDRLGKLFF.

The chain combines TRBV6-6 with TRBJ1-1; D is possibly TRBD1 (6 bases). The CDR3 is 16 amino acids. Germline CDR1 reads MNHNY; CDR2 reads SVGAGI (reference sequence). V lost 1 base and J 1 base, leaving 13 bases between the germline ends. CDR3 coding DNA: TGTGCCAGCAGTTACTGGGGCGGGACACCGAACACTGAAGCTTTCTTT. It specifies CASSYWGGTPNTEAFF.

The chain recombines TRBV18 with TRBJ2-6; D unclear. Trimming took 3 bases from V and 1 from J, leaving 10 bases between them. Germline loops: CDR1 KGHSH, CDR2 LQKENI. The CDR3 consists of 16 residues. Here the CDR3 DNA reads TGTGCCAGCTCACCGACACCCCTTTCTGGGGCCAACGTCCTGACTTTC. Translating it yields CASSPTPLSGANVLTF.